A selection of T cell receptor beta chains follows, all from one sample in a study of blood T cell repertoires in COVID-19. Assay: immunoSEQ multiplex PCR; the TCRdb copy retains only in-frame clones and omits some. The sample includes approximately 200,000 clones, 80% to 90% seen only once; the top ten take roughly 11%. Sequencing used peripheral blood. These receptors were taken from a human donor with active or convalescent COVID-19. The donor label of this sample is uncertain. CDR3s include the opening cysteine and the closing phenylalanine or tryptophan. The D gene is left open where the match is weak. Some rows mark clone size as missing; the rest say once, few, many or name a class of expanded clone.

abundance: -
j_gene: TRBJ2-1
d_gene: -
v_gene: TRBV4-1
CDR3nt: TGCGCCAGCAGCCAAGGGGCAGACTACAATGAGCAGTTCTTC
CDR3aa: CASSQGADYNEQFF

abundance: once
j_gene: TRBJ2-7
d_gene: TRBD2
v_gene: TRBV11-2
CDR3nt: TGTGCCAGCAGCTTTGCGGGAGGCACCTACGAGCAGTACTTC
CDR3aa: CASSFAGGTYEQYF

abundance: -
j_gene: TRBJ1-1
d_gene: -
v_gene: TRBV7-2
CDR3nt: TGTGCCAGCAGCTTGGAGCCCCGGGGCACTGAAGCTTTCTTT
CDR3aa: CASSLEPRGTEAFF

abundance: -
j_gene: TRBJ1-5
d_gene: -
v_gene: TRBV18
CDR3nt: TGTGCCAGCTCCCTACAGGTAAACAATCAGCCCCAGCATTTT
CDR3aa: CASSLQVNNQPQHF

abundance: -
j_gene: TRBJ1-4
d_gene: -
v_gene: TRBV10-3
CDR3nt: TGTGCCATCCGGCGCCAGGGAGGAACTAATGAAAAACTGTTTTTT
CDR3aa: CAIRRQGGTNEKLFF

abundance: -
j_gene: TRBJ1-5
d_gene: TRBD1
v_gene: TRBV19
CDR3nt: TGTGCCAGTAGGACAACAGGGGGCCCTAGCAATCAGCCCCAGCATTTT
CDR3aa: CASRTTGGPSNQPQHF

abundance: few
j_gene: TRBJ2-1
d_gene: TRBD2
v_gene: TRBV19
CDR3nt: TGTGCCAGTAGGCGGACTAGCCCATCCTACAATGAGCAGTTCTTC
CDR3aa: CASRRTSPSYNEQFF

abundance: -
j_gene: TRBJ2-7
d_gene: TRBD2
v_gene: TRBV11-2
CDR3nt: TGTGCCAGCAGTCCACTAGCGGGGGGGGTCTACGAGCAGTACTTC
CDR3aa: CASSPLAGGVYEQYF

abundance: -
j_gene: TRBJ2-5
d_gene: -
v_gene: TRBV19
CDR3nt: TGTGCCAGTAGTACCAGGTCTCGAGAGACCCAGTACTTC
CDR3aa: CASSTRSRETQYF

abundance: once
j_gene: TRBJ1-3
d_gene: -
v_gene: TRBV6-1
CDR3nt: TGTGCCAGCAGTGAAGCGAGTCGGGGAAACACCATATATTTT
CDR3aa: CASSEASRGNTIYF

abundance: -
j_gene: TRBJ1-5
d_gene: -
v_gene: TRBV6-1
CDR3nt: TGTGCCAGCAGTGAAGCAGGCGGGACGGATAGCAATCAGCCCCAGCATTTT
CDR3aa: CASSEAGGTDSNQPQHF

abundance: -
j_gene: TRBJ1-2
d_gene: -
v_gene: TRBV28
CDR3nt: TGTGCCCATGGGAGGGGCCAATATGGCTACACCTTC
CDR3aa: CAHGRGQYGYTF

abundance: -
j_gene: TRBJ2-2
d_gene: -
v_gene: TRBV7-2
CDR3nt: TGTGCCAGCAGCTTCCTTGGACAGAACACCGGGGAGCTGTTTTTT
CDR3aa: CASSFLGQNTGELFF

abundance: -
j_gene: TRBJ1-5
d_gene: -
v_gene: TRBV12-3/TRBV12-4
CDR3nt: TGTGCCAGCACCAGACAGGTCAATCAGCCCCAGCATTTT
CDR3aa: CASTRQVNQPQHF

abundance: -
j_gene: TRBJ2-5
d_gene: TRBD1
v_gene: TRBV2
CDR3nt: TGTGCCAGCAGTGAAACAGGGGGTCTGCTGGAGACCCAGTACTTC
CDR3aa: CASSETGGLLETQYF

abundance: -
j_gene: TRBJ1-2
d_gene: -
v_gene: TRBV19
CDR3nt: TGTGCCAGTAGTATAGCTCTCAGCTATGGCTACACCTTC
CDR3aa: CASSIALSYGYTF

abundance: few
j_gene: TRBJ2-7
d_gene: TRBD1
v_gene: TRBV5-4
CDR3nt: TGTGCCAGCAGCTACAGGGGTTACGAGCAGTACTTC
CDR3aa: CASSYRGYEQYF

abundance: -
j_gene: TRBJ2-3
d_gene: -
v_gene: TRBV5-4
CDR3nt: TGTGCCAGCAGCTTGGACAGGGTATCACTAGGTGGGACGCAGTATTTT
CDR3aa: CASSLDRVSLGGTQYF

abundance: -
j_gene: TRBJ1-2
d_gene: -
v_gene: TRBV20-1
CDR3nt: TGCAGTGCTAGTAAGGGGTACTATGGCTACACCTTC
CDR3aa: CSASKGYYGYTF

abundance: -
j_gene: TRBJ2-7
d_gene: -
v_gene: TRBV27
CDR3nt: TGTGCCAGCAGTCCCATCCGGACAGCCTACGAGCAGTACTTC
CDR3aa: CASSPIRTAYEQYF

abundance: -
j_gene: TRBJ1-5
d_gene: TRBD1
v_gene: TRBV10-2
CDR3nt: TGCGCCAGCAGCTTGGGACAGGCGCTCAATCAGCCCCAGCATTTT
CDR3aa: CASSLGQALNQPQHF

abundance: -
j_gene: TRBJ1-1
d_gene: -
v_gene: TRBV3-1/TRBV3-2
CDR3nt: TGTGCCAGCAGCCAAGATGATGGGGGAGGGCCTGAAGCTTTCTTT
CDR3aa: CASSQDDGGGPEAFF